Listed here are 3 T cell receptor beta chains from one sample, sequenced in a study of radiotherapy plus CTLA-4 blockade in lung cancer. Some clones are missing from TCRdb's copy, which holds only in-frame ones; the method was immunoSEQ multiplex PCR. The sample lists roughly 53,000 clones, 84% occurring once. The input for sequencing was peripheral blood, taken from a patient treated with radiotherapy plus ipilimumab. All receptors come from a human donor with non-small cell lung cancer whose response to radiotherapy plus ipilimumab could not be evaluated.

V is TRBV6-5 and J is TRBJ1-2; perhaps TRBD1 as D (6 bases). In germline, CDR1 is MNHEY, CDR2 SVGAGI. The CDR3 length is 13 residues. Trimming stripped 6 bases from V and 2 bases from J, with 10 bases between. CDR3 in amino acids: CASSLQGNYGYTF. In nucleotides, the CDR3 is TGTGCCAGCAGCTTACAGGGCAACTATGGCTACACCTTC.

This CDR3 reads CASSLRLAGNNEQFF. In DNA form, the CDR3 reads TGTGCCAGCAGCTTGCGGCTAGCGGGAAACAATGAGCAGTTCTTC. The J gene is TRBJ2-1, the V gene TRBV7-3, with TRBD2 identical over 9 bases. V lost 3 bases to trimming and J lost 5 bases; unmatched junction nucleotides: 5. This CDR3 contains 15 residues. CDR1 is SGHTA and CDR2 is FQGTGA in the germline V gene.

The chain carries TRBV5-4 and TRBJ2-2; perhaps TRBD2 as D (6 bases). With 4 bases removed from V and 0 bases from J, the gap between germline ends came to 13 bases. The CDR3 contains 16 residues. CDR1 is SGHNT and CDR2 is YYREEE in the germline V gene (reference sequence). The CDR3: CASSRPTSTNTGELFF. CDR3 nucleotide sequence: TGTGCCAGCAGCCGCCCTACTAGCACGAACACCGGGGAGCTGTTTTTT. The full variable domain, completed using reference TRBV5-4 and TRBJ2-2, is ETGVTQSPTHLIKTRGQQVTLRCSSQSGHNTVSWYQQALGQGPQFIFQYYREEENGRGNFPPRFSGLQFPNYSSELNVNALELDDSALYLCASSRPTSTNTGELFFGEGSRLTVL.